This TCR beta chain was obtained from a study of OX40 agonist ivuxolimab in advanced cancers. As for the study more broadly: The costimulatory receptor OX40 (CD134) was targeted by ivuxolimab, a fully human IgG2 agonistic monoclonal antibody. Intravenous ivuxolimab was administered to patients every 2 weeks at six dose levels: 0.01, 0.1, 0.3, 1.5, 3 and 10 mg/kg. Of the approximately 53 patients in dose escalation, about 20 had hepatocellular carcinoma, roughly 15 had melanoma, 9 had renal cell carcinoma and 9 had head and neck cancer. In the dose-escalation cohort, about four fifths of patients were male, and the mean age was approximately 60 years with a range of roughly 20 to 80. Patients were allowed to have had prior anti-PD-1, anti-PD-L1 or anti-CTLA-4 therapy, and around 41% of the dose-escalation patients had previously received checkpoint inhibitors. Partial responses were achieved by three dose-escalation patients, of whom one had hepatocellular carcinoma and two had cutaneous melanoma. The point of sequencing TCRbeta in the periphery was to test whether ivuxolimab changed TCR sequence diversity and drove clonal T-cell expansion. The monotherapy dose-escalation portion (N = 52 patients) of the phase I ivuxolimab trial is reported in the paper. On the study overall, not on this receptor specifically: At doses of 0.1 to 3.0 mg/kg, clonal expansion of both CD4+ and CD8+ blood T cells was observed from baseline to week 6. After ivuxolimab, CD8+ T cells had more expanded clones than CD4+ T cells on average. Antigen specificity was not determined for the clonally expanded peripheral T cells. In the 0.1-3.0 mg/kg groups, partial responders had among the lowest normalized peripheral clonal expansion, particularly in CD8+ T cells. Low levels of normalized T-cell clonal expansion were also seen in some nonresponding patients.

The CDR3 runs 13 amino acids, cysteine and phenylalanine included. Kept here is only the CDR3 DNA, which spans 39 bases and is read in frame from base 1. The germline V gene (reference sequence) sets CDR1 to GTSNPN and CDR2 to SVGIG. V and J are truncated by 4 bases and 1 base respectively, leaving an intervening sequence of 8 bases. Genomic DNA was isolated from the sorted cells so that the TCRbeta CDR3 region could be sequenced. The immunoSEQ Assay was used for sequencing of TCRbeta CDR3 regions. Imported from immuneACCESS, the table was reduced by TCRdb to in-frame sequences with V and J called. These copies leave out some clones; in studies compared against another copy, an unresolved V gene accounts for under half, and the cause of the remainder is not known. In all, the sample holds about 50,000 clones, and more than 75% of those were seen once. Jointly, the top ten make up 3.5% to 4.5% of the sample.

Comment on this clone: Its antigen is unknown. Qualities for individual bases were not recorded, and no much larger clone is one base off.

Patients with a history of autoimmune disease or receiving systemic immunosuppression were excluded from the trial. In every dose cohort, peripheral blood was drawn for TCR sequencing at baseline, cycle 4 day 1, and cycle 7 day 1. The samples were drawn from a first-in-human, open-label, multicenter phase I dose-escalation trial of ivuxolimab. Adults with locally advanced or metastatic head and neck squamous cell, hepatocellular, melanoma or renal cell carcinoma were enrolled in the trial. Before TCR sequencing, CD4+ T cells and CD8+ T cells from peripheral blood were sorted into separate populations.

Rearrangement joined TRBV30 to TRBJ1-5; perhaps TRBD1 is the D gene, with 5 bases matching. The TCR comes from an adult with an advanced solid tumor such as melanoma, head and neck, liver or kidney cancer. The sequencing here drew on CD4+ or CD8+ T cells sorted from blood, taken in a trial of the OX40 agonist ivuxolimab. The encoded CDR3 is CAWNPGSNQPQHF. The DNA sequence follows: TGTGCCTGGAATCCAGGGAGCAATCAGCCCCAGCATTTT.